The TCR beta chain under discussion was sequenced for a study of blood T cell repertoires in COVID-19. Study as a whole: Whether acute or convalescent, the COVID-19 samples came from the United States, Italy and Spain. PBMCs, B-cell-depleted T cells, or T cells were the source of the cDNA or gDNA that made up the material.

Germline loops: CDR1 SGHNT, CDR2 YYREEE (reference sequence). The CDR3 is made up of 14 amino acids. V lost 1 base and J lost 4, with 9 bases in between. Authors' analysis steps: How many nucleated cells were present was estimated from reference gene primer amplification. Produced via immunoSEQ multiplex PCR; TCRdb's table is partial and in-frame only. V and J calls and clone size are copied from that table; D and trimming were computed from the DNA. The sample yields 190,000 or so clones, around nine tenths seen once. The chain recombines TRBV5-4 with TRBJ1-3; TRBD1 is a possible D gene (6 bases). Sequencing was performed on peripheral blood. The clonotype comes from a man aged 55 to 69 who had recovered from COVID-19. The CDR3 sequence is CASSLQGPGNTIYF. As DNA, the CDR3 is TGTGCCAGCAGCTTGCAGGGGCCAGGAAACACCATATATTTT.